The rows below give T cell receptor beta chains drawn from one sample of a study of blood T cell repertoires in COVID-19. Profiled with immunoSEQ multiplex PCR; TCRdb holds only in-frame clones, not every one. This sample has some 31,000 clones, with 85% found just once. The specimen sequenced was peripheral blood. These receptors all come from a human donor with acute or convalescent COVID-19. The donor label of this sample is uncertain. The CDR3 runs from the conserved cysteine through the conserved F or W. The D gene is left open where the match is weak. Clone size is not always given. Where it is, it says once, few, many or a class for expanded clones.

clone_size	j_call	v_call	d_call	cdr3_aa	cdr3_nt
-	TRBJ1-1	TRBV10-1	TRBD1	CASSSGQGTLEAFF	TGCGCCAGCAGCTCGGGACAGGGCACTCTCGAAGCTTTCTTT
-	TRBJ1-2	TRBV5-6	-	CASSIQGYGYTF	TGTGCCAGCAGCATTCAGGGGTATGGCTACACCTTC
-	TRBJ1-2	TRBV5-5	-	CASSLEAGEVGYTF	TGTGCCAGCAGCTTGGAGGCAGGGGAAGTTGGCTACACCTTC
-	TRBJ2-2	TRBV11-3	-	CASSLFATGTGELFF	TGTGCCAGCAGCTTATTTGCCACGGGCACCGGGGAGCTGTTTTTT
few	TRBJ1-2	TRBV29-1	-	CSVELGGYGYTF	TGCAGCGTTGAACTCGGTGGCTATGGCTACACCTTC
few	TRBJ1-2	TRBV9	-	CASSASPFQDTVDYGYTF	TGTGCCAGCAGCGCTTCCCCGTTCCAAGACACAGTGGACTATGGCTACACCTTC
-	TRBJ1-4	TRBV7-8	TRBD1	CASSLGGTANEKLFF	TGTGCCAGCAGCTTAGGCGGGACAGCTAATGAAAAACTGTTTTTT
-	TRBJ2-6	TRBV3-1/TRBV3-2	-	CASSQTSSGANVLTF	TGTGCCAGCAGCCAAACGAGCTCTGGGGCCAACGTCCTGACTTTC
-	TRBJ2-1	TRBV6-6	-	CASERERSYNEQFF	TGTGCCAGCGAACGGGAGAGGAGCTACAATGAGCAGTTCTTC
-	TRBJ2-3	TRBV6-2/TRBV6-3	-	CASSSTDTQYF	TGTGCCAGCAGTTCAACTGATACGCAGTATTTT
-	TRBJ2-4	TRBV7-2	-	CASSSPRSPDIQYF	TGTGCCAGCAGCTCGCCGCGGTCGCCGGACATTCAGTACTTC
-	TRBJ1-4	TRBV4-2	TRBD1	CASSQTTTGVATNEKLFF	TGTGCCAGCAGCCAAACTACGACAGGGGTTGCAACTAATGAAAAACTGTTTTTT
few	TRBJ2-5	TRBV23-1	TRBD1	CASSTQGEQTQYF	TGCGCCAGCAGTACTCAGGGGGAACAGACCCAGTACTTC
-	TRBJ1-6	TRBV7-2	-	CASSPTVNNSPLHF	TGTGCCAGCAGCCCGACTGTTAATAATTCACCCCTCCACTTT
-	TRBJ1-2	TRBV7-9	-	CASSLVPGDGYTF	TGTGCCAGCAGCTTAGTTCCAGGGGACGGCTACACCTTC
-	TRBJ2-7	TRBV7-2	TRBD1	CASSRGTGSSYEQYF	TGTGCCAGCAGTCGCGGGACAGGGAGCTCCTACGAGCAGTACTTC
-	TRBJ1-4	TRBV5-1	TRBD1	CASSLGTGYEKLFF	TGCGCCAGCAGCTTGGGGACAGGGTACGAAAAACTGTTTTTT
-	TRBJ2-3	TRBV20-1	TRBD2	CSASSRREGVSDTQYF	TGCAGTGCTAGTAGTCGGCGGGAGGGTGTGTCAGATACGCAGTATTTT
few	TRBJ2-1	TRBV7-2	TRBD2	CASSLRAGGNYEQFF	TGTGCCAGCAGCTTACGCGCGGGAGGGAATTATGAGCAGTTCTTC
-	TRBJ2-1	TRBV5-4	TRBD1	CASGPGQIYEQFF	TGTGCCAGCGGGCCGGGACAGATCTATGAGCAGTTCTTC
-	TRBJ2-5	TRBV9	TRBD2	CASSPGLAGGQETQYF	TGTGCCAGCAGCCCGGGACTAGCGGGGGGTCAAGAGACCCAGTACTTC
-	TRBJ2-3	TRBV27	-	CASSLKWLADTQYF	TGTGCCAGCAGTTTAAAATGGCTCGCAGATACGCAGTATTTT
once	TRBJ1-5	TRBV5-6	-	CASSLWSDHSNQPQHF	TGTGCCAGCAGCTTGTGGTCAGATCATAGCAATCAGCCCCAGCATTTT
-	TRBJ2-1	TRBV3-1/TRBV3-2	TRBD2	CASGTMVYTEQFF	TGTGCCAGCGGGACTATGGTGTATACTGAGCAGTTCTTC
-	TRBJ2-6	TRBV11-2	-	CASMTALVSGANVLTF	TGTGCCAGCATGACAGCCCTTGTCTCTGGGGCCAACGTCCTGACTTTC
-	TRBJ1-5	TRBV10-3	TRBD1	CAISEPRGTGGNQPQHF	TGTGCCATCAGTGAGCCTAGAGGGACAGGTGGCAATCAGCCCCAGCATTTT
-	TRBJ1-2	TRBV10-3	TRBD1	CAISGTHGQGGGYTF	TGTGCCATCAGCGGCACGCACGGACAGGGAGGGGGCTACACCTTC
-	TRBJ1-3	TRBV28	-	CASRDTPETIYF	TGTGCCAGCAGGGACACCCCTGAGACCATATATTTT
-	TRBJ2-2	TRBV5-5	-	CASSLGVTNTGELFF	TGTGCCAGCAGCCTCGGGGTGACGAACACCGGGGAGCTGTTTTTT
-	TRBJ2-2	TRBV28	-	CASSPAAGANTGELFF	TGTGCCAGCAGTCCGGCCGCAGGGGCGAACACCGGGGAGCTGTTTTTT
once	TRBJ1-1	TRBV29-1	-	CSVEDTENTEAFF	TGCAGCGTTGAGGACACTGAGAACACTGAAGCTTTCTTT
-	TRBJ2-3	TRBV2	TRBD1	CASSTNRGATDTQYF	TGTGCCAGCAGCACCAACAGGGGGGCCACAGATACGCAGTATTTT
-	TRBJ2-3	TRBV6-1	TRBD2	CASSEAIWSLAGATDTQYF	TGTGCCAGCAGTGAAGCGATATGGTCTCTAGCGGGAGCAACGGATACGCAGTATTTT
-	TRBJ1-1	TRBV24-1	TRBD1	CATSDVTGWGTEAFF	TGTGCCACCAGTGATGTGACAGGGTGGGGCACTGAAGCTTTCTTT
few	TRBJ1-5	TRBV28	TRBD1	CASSSGQDGNQPQHF	TGTGCCAGCAGCTCAGGACAGGATGGCAATCAGCCCCAGCATTTT
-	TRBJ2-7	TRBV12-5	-	CASGLAGSEQYF	TGTGCTAGTGGTTTGGCGGGGAGCGAGCAGTACTTC
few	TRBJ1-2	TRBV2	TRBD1	CASSEALTGGYGYTF	TGTGCCAGCAGTGAAGCGCTGACAGGGGGGTATGGCTACACCTTC
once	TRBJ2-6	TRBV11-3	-	CASSLEAPGLFSGANVLTF	TGTGCCAGCAGCTTAGAGGCCCCCGGACTTTTCTCTGGGGCCAACGTCCTGACTTTC
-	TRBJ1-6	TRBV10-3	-	CAISESGTSNNSPLHF	TGTGCCATCAGTGAGTCTGGGACAAGTAATAATTCACCCCTCCACTTT
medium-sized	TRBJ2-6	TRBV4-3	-	CASSQEIRGSGANVLTF	TGCGCCAGCAGCCAAGAAATAAGGGGATCTGGGGCCAACGTCCTGACTTTC
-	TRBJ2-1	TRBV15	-	CATSTRGVGGNEQFF	TGTGCCACCAGCACGCGCGGGGTAGGAGGCAATGAGCAGTTCTTC
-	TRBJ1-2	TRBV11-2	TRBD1	CASSLGTGNYGYTF	TGTGCCAGCAGCTTAGGGACAGGGAACTATGGCTACACCTTC
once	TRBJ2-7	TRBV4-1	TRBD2	CASSHGLAVSSYEQYF	TGCGCCAGCAGCCACGGACTAGCGGTTAGCTCCTACGAGCAGTACTTC
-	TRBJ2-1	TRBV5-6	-	CASSSVSSYNEQFF	TGTGCCAGCAGCTCGGTGAGCTCCTACAATGAGCAGTTCTTC
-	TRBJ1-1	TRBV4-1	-	CASSQGQLNTEAFF	TGCGCCAGCAGCCAAGGACAGCTTAACACTGAAGCTTTCTTT
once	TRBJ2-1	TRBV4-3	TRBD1	CASSPGTGFSYEQFF	TGCGCCAGCAGCCCCGGGACAGGGTTTTCCTATGAGCAGTTCTTC
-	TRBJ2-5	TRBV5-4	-	CASSLAGRETQYF	TGTGCCAGCAGCTTGGCTGGTAGAGAGACCCAGTACTTC
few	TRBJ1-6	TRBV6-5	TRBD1	CASRAGTENSPLHF	TGTGCCAGCAGGGCCGGGACAGAGAATTCACCCCTCCACTTT
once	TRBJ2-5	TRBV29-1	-	CSVQVLVGETQYF	TGCAGCGTGCAGGTCCTCGTGGGAGAGACCCAGTACTTC
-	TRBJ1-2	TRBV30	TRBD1	CAWSGGQGWIYTF	TGTGCCTGGAGTGGGGGACAGGGGTGGATCTACACCTTC
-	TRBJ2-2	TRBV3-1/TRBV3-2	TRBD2	CASSHSMVAGGTGELFF	TGTGCCAGCAGCCACTCGATGGTAGCGGGGGGGACCGGGGAGCTGTTTTTT
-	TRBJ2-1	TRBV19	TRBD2	CASSIVASGGSYNEQFF	TGTGCCAGTAGTATAGTGGCTAGCGGGGGTTCCTACAATGAGCAGTTCTTC
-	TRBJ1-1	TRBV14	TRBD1	CASSQTGGPVEAFF	TGTGCCAGCAGCCAGACAGGGGGACCAGTTGAAGCTTTCTTT
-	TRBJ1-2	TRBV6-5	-	CASSPGRFYGYTF	TGTGCCAGCAGCCCAGGGCGGTTCTATGGCTACACCTTC